The T cell receptor (beta chain) under discussion was sequenced for a study of neurological immune-mediated disorders. Study-level findings and limits: Patients with HTLV-1-associated myelopathy showed the most TCR clonal expansion. Those with multiple sclerosis showed the least, falling below healthy controls. Private repertoires in all groups were suggested by the finding that expanded clones across subjects shared no CDR3 amino acid sequences.

The CDR3 sequence is 12 residues long. Germline CDR1 is MNHNS and CDR2 is SASEGT. Trimming took off 6 bases at V and 2 bases at J, with 5 bases between the two ends. This clonotype was seen ten or more times. No antigen is known for it. Synthesis of cDNA used 5'RACE (with 10-nucleotide random UMIs). TCRdb fed the 5' RACE reads into MiXCR, producing one record per CDR3 protein. This sample has approximately 46,000 distinct CDR3 sequences; 2.5% to 3.5% occur once, and the top ten carry about 15%. The receptor comes from a woman aged 50 to 65 with multiple sclerosis. Sequenced input: PBMCs. This chain joins TRBV6-1 and TRBJ1-3; D ambiguous. CDR3 in DNA: TGTGCCAGCAGCGACACTGGAAACACCATATATTTT. Protein: CASSDTGNTIYF.